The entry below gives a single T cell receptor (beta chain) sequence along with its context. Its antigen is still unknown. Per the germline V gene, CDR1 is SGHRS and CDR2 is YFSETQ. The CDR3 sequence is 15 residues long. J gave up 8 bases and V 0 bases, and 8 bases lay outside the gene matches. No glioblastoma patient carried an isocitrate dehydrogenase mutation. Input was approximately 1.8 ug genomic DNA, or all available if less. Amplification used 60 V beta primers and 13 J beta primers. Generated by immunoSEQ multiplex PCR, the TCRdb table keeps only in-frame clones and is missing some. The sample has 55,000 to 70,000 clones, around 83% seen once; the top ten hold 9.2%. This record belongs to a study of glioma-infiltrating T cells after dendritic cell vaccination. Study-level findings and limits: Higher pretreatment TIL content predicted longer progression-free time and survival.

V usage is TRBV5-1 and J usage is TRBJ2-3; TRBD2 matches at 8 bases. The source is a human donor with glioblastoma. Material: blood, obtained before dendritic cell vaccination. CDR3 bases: TGCGCCAGCAGCTTGGTTTCGGGGGGGCTGAGTACGCAGTATTTT. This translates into CASSLVSGGLSTQYF.